The 27 T cell receptor beta chains in this list originate from one sample, sequenced in a study of technical replicates of blood from a handful of donors. The data were produced by immunoSEQ multiplex PCR, yet TCRdb's version contains in-frame clones alone and is incomplete. This table holds about 89,000 clones, 94% found once. Sequenced: T cells isolated from PBMCs. The receptors derive from a human donor in good health.

The J gene is TRBJ2-1, the V gene TRBV2, with a possible D match to TRBD2 (5 bases). Germline V gene lookup returns CDR1 SNHLY and CDR2 FYNNEI. The V end lost 9 bases, the J end lost 0 bases, and 9 bases lay between the germline ends. The CDR3 runs to 13 residues. The CDR3 nucleotides read TGTGCCAGGGGGAGCAGCTCCTACAATGAGCAGTTCTTC. Its translation: CARGSSSYNEQFF.

V gene TRBV30 combines with J gene TRBJ2-1; TRBD1 might be the D (5 bases). Germline values: CDR1 GTSNPN, CDR2 SVGIG (reference sequence). V lost 6 bases, J lost 6 bases, and 18 bases lay in between. This CDR3 contains 14 residues. The CDR3 protein is CACQLLGVRNEQFF. In DNA form, the CDR3 reads TGTGCCTGTCAATTGCTAGGGGTCCGCAATGAGCAGTTCTTC. The variable domain in full, with the rest retrieved from reference TRBV30 and TRBJ2-1, is SQTIHQWPATLVQPVGSPLSLECTVEGTSNPNLYWYRQAAGRGLQLLFYSVGIGQISSEVPQNLSASRPQDRQFILSSKKLLLSDSGFYLCACQLLGVRNEQFFGPGTRLTVL.

CDR3: CASSPGTASTDTQYF. CDR3 sequence (DNA): TGTGCCAGCTCACCTGGGACAGCTTCCACAGATACGCAGTATTTT. V usage is TRBV18 and J usage is TRBJ2-3; 7 positions match TRBD1. V shed 3 bases and J 2 bases; nucleotides not matched to a gene: 5. The CDR3 has 15 residues. The germline V gene encodes CDR1 KGHSH and CDR2 LQKENI.

The rearrangement links TRBV7-9 to TRBJ2-1; D possibly corresponds to TRBD2 (6 bases). This CDR3 contains 16 residues. CDR1 SEHNR and CDR2 FQNEAQ come from the germline V gene (reference sequence). Between the trimmed V and J ends, which lost 5 bases and 4 bases, there was a span of 18 bases. In DNA form, the CDR3 reads TGTGCCAGCAGCCCAGGCGGAGGGCGGGTGTACAATGAGCAGTTCTTC. Translating it yields CASSPGGGRVYNEQFF.

J is TRBJ2-2 and V is TRBV5-8, with D possibly being TRBD1 (6 bases). Germline V lookup: CDR1 SGHTS, CDR2 YDEGEE. CDR3 length equals 17 residues. The ends were cut back, 1 base at V and 7 bases at J, with 20 bases in the middle. The CDR3 nucleotides are TGTGCCAGCAGCTTGTCGGCAGGGGAGTTTGAAAACGGGGAGCTGTTTTTT. Translation gives CASSLSAGEFENGELFF.

The chain carries TRBV2 and TRBJ1-2, with TRBD1 identical over 10 bases. In germline, CDR1 is SNHLY, CDR2 FYNNEI. The V segment lost 8 bases and the J segment 3 bases; nucleotides outside the gene matches: 6. The CDR3 consists of 14 residues. In DNA form, the CDR3 reads TGTGCCAGCCGTCCGGGGACAGGGGACTATGGCTACACCTTC. This encodes CASRPGTGDYGYTF.

This clone was counted between two and nine times. In DNA, the CDR3 is TGTGCCAGCAGCTTCAGAGGGGGATATTGTCAGCCCCAGCATTTT. Its translation is CASSFRGGYCQPQHF. The chain is built from TRBV11-3 and TRBJ1-5, with a possible D match to TRBD1 (6 bases). Germline V CDR1 and CDR2: SGHNT, YENEEA. The CDR3 runs to 15 residues. V was trimmed by 3 bases and J by 6 bases, leaving 15 bases between them.

The chain carries TRBV6-1 and TRBJ2-7, with D perhaps matching TRBD1 (6 bases). Per germline, CDR1 MNHNS and CDR2 SASEGT. The CDR3 runs to 13 residues. With 4 bases removed from V and 3 bases from J, the gap between germline ends came to 10 bases. The CDR3 coding sequence is TGTGCCAGCAGTGGAGAACAGGGCTACGAGCAGTACTTC. Translation: CASSGEQGYEQYF.

CDR3 DNA sequence: TGTGCCAGCAGCCCTCGACTAGCGGGGTATCAAGAGACCCAGTACTTC. The encoded protein is CASSPRLAGYQETQYF. V is TRBV9 and J is TRBJ2-5; 11 bases line up with TRBD2. The ends lost 4 bases at V and 2 bases at J; junction bases unmatched: 7. This CDR3 region has 16 residues. CDR1 SGDLS and CDR2 YYNGEE come from the germline V gene.

V gene TRBV7-9 combines with J gene TRBJ2-3; TRBD2 might be the D (6 bases). This CDR3 comprises 17 residues. V was pared by 5 bases and J by 0 bases, with 18 bases between. Germline CDR1 reads SEHNR; CDR2 reads FQNEAQ (reference sequence). The CDR3 DNA sequence: TGTGCCAGCAGCCGTTCCAGAATAGCGGATAGCACAGATACGCAGTATTTT. Translation: CASSRSRIADSTDTQYF. Filled out from reference TRBV7-9 and TRBJ2-3, the complete variable domain reads DTGVSQNPRHKITKRGQNVTFRCDPISEHNRLYWYRQTLGQGPEFLTYFQNEAQLEKSRLLSDRFSAERPKGSFSTLEIQRTEQGDSAMYLCASSRSRIADSTDTQYFGPGTRLTVL.

The rearrangement uses TRBV25-1 and TRBJ2-5; D possibly corresponds to TRBD2 (5 bases). With 1 base removed from V and 5 bases from J, the gap between germline ends came to 11 bases. CDR1 MGHDK and CDR2 SYGVNS come from the germline V gene. The CDR3 loop spans 14 amino acids. CDR3 DNA: TGTGCCAGCAGTGAATCTAGCTCGGCGGAGACCCAGTACTTC. Translation: CASSESSSAETQYF.

The rearrangement uses TRBV29-1 and TRBJ2-1, with 9 bases lining up with TRBD2. Germline V gene data show CDR1 as SQVTM and CDR2 as ANQGSEA. The CDR3 is 16 amino acids. The junction had 9 bases not matched to a gene; V was cut back by 2 bases and J by 4 bases. CDR3 sequence (DNA): TGCAGCGTTGAACGTAGCGGGAGTCAACGTTACAATGAGCAGTTCTTC. Amino acids: CSVERSGSQRYNEQFF.

V is TRBV12-5 and J is TRBJ1-4; 8 bases agree with TRBD1. With V trimmed by 5 bases and J by 3 bases, 2 bases remained unmatched. Germline loops: CDR1 LGHNT, CDR2 FRNRAP. This CDR3 has 14 amino acids. The CDR3 sequence: CASGTGGSNEKLFF. CDR3 nucleotide sequence: TGTGCTAGTGGTACAGGGGGATCTAATGAAAAACTGTTTTTT.

The chain recombines TRBV6-1 with TRBJ1-1, with TRBD1 identical over 9 bases. Germline values: CDR1 MNHNS, CDR2 SASEGT. The CDR3 spans 13 residues. As DNA, the CDR3 is TGTGACAGGGGGCGGTTTGTGGACACTGAAGCTTTCTTT. Translating it yields CDRGRFVDTEAFF.

This clone was seen once. The chain joins TRBV5-4 to TRBJ1-2; D gene uncertain. CDR3 length: 13 residues. Germline V lookup: CDR1 SGHNT, CDR2 YYREEE (reference sequence). Trimming took 0 bases from V and 3 from J, leaving 6 bases between them. The CDR3 loop is CASSLDGDYGYTF. CDR3 bases: TGTGCCAGCAGCTTGGACGGGGACTATGGCTACACCTTC.

CDR3 protein: CASSLGRASEQYF. CDR3 bases: TGTGCCAGCAGCTTAGGGAGGGCCTCCGAGCAGTACTTC. The chain employs TRBV7-8 and TRBJ2-7, with D maybe TRBD2 (6 bases). The CDR3 is 13 amino acids. The germline V gene encodes CDR1 SGHVS and CDR2 FQNEAQ. The V and J ends lost 1 base and 6 bases respectively, with 10 bases between them.

This clone was observed once. The chain carries TRBV5-1 and TRBJ1-2, with D possibly TRBD1 on 6 matching bases. There are 13 residues in the CDR3. In germline, CDR1 is SGHRS, CDR2 YFSETQ. The V and J ends lost 4 bases and 2 bases respectively, with 9 bases between them. The CDR3 sequence is CASSPGQNYGYTF. For the CDR3, the DNA is TGCGCCAGCAGCCCCGGACAGAACTATGGCTACACCTTC.

The genes are TRBV5-1 and TRBJ1-3; D is perhaps TRBD1 (5 bases). This CDR3 contains 16 residues. CDR1 is SGHRS, CDR2 YFSETQ, per germline. Trimming removed 4 bases from V and 0 bases from J, with 14 bases in between. This CDR3 is CASSPTVSSSGNTIYF. The CDR3 nucleotides are TGCGCCAGCAGCCCGACAGTCTCCTCCTCTGGAAACACCATATATTTT. Using reference TRBV5-1 and TRBJ1-3 for the parts outside the CDR3, the full variable domain is KAGVTQTPRYLIKTRGQQVTLSCSPISGHRSVSWYQQTPGQGLQFLFEYFSETQRNKGNFPGRFSGRQFSNSRSEMNVSTLELGDSALYLCASSPTVSSSGNTIYFGEGSWLTVV.

The gene calls are TRBV28 and TRBJ2-7; TRBD2 is a possible D gene (5 bases). Germline CDR1 and CDR2: MDHEN and SYDVKM. This CDR3 region has 12 residues. V was trimmed by 6 bases and J by 2 bases, leaving 8 bases between them. The CDR3 nucleotides are TGTGCCAGCAGGAGCGGAGCCTACGAGCAGTACTTC. Amino acids: CASRSGAYEQYF. The whole variable domain, remainder taken from reference TRBV28 and TRBJ2-7, is DVKVTQSSRYLVKRTGEKVFLECVQDMDHENMFWYRQDPGLGLRLIYFSYDVKMKEKGDIPEGYSVSREKKERFSLILESASTNQTSMYLCASRSGAYEQYFGPGTRLTVT.

This chain uses TRBV6-5 with TRBJ2-4; 11 bases fit TRBD1. Looked up from germline, CDR1 is MNHEY and CDR2 is SVGAGI. With 10 bases clipped from V and 7 bases from J, the junction kept 3 bases outside the gene matches. The CDR3 length is 12 residues. The CDR3 spells CATGQGANIQYF. The CDR3 DNA follows: TGTGCCACCGGACAGGGGGCCAACATTCAGTACTTC.

This chain links TRBV6-1 with TRBJ2-1, with D hard to call. CDR3 size: 14 residues. Germline CDR1 is MNHNS and CDR2 is SASEGT. Trimming cost V 7 bases and J 0 bases, with 10 bases left between them. The CDR3 here is CASKPPFSYNEQFF. CDR3 in DNA: TGTGCCAGCAAGCCCCCGTTCTCCTACAATGAGCAGTTCTTC.

V usage is TRBV19 and J usage is TRBJ2-5; D gene ambiguous. The CDR3 consists of 15 residues. Germline V gene data show CDR1 as LNHDA and CDR2 as SQIVND (reference sequence). Trimming removed 7 bases from V and 5 bases from J, with 20 bases in between. This CDR3 reads CASNQPGLAPETQYF. CDR3 DNA: TGTGCCAGTAATCAACCGGGTCTTGCACCGGAGACCCAGTACTTC.

The CDR3 spells CASSLGRGGTSPLHF. CDR3 bases: TGTGCCAGCAGCTTGGGGCGGGGAGGTACTTCACCCCTCCACTTT. The J gene is TRBJ1-6, the V gene TRBV5-4, with D unresolved. V lost 0 bases, J lost 9 bases, and 13 bases lay in between. CDR3 size: 15 residues. Germline-derived CDR1 and CDR2 are SGHNT and YYREEE (reference sequence).

CDR3 loop: CASSLGTVNEKLFF. The CDR3 nucleotides read TGTGCCAGCAGTTTAGGGACAGTTAATGAAAAACTGTTTTTT. The V and J genes are TRBV6-5 and TRBJ1-4; 7 bases match TRBD1. Germline V gives CDR1 MNHEY, CDR2 SVGAGI. CDR3 length equals 14 residues. V lost 4 bases and J lost 4; bases outside the gene matches: 3.

The CDR3 sequence is CASSLGLATTYEQYF. CDR3 coding DNA: TGCGCCAGCAGCCTCGGACTAGCGACGACCTACGAGCAGTACTTC. V gene TRBV5-1 combines with J gene TRBJ2-7, with 9 bases that match TRBD2. Germline V gene lookup returns CDR1 SGHRS and CDR2 YFSETQ. The trim removed 4 bases at V and 2 bases at J, leaving 7 bases unmatched. This CDR3 is 15 amino acids long.

The V and J genes are TRBV7-8 and TRBJ1-1, with D unclear. The CDR3 contains 12 residues. CDR1 and CDR2 from the germline V gene are SGHVS and FQNEAQ. The V and J ends lost 2 bases and 3 bases respectively, with 4 bases between them. The CDR3 coding sequence is TGTGCCAGCAGCTTATCTGACACTGAAGCTTTCTTT. This translates into CASSLSDTEAFF.

This sequence joins TRBV5-1 and TRBJ2-3; TRBD2 aligns across 9 bases. V lost 1 base to trimming and J lost 0 bases; unmatched junction nucleotides: 6. The CDR3 length is 17 residues. Germline assignment: CDR1 SGHRS and CDR2 YFSETQ. The CDR3 DNA reads TGCGCCAGCAGCTTGACTAAGACTAGCGGAAGCACAGATACGCAGTATTTT. This codes for CASSLTKTSGSTDTQYF.